This T cell receptor beta chain is from a study of beta chain features in type 1 diabetes. Notes on the study in general: A moderate, significant TCRB CDR3 shortening appeared in type 1 diabetes across four CD4+ subsets.

Of the isolated RNA, all was reverse transcribed, and so the sequenced material was expressed TCRB transcripts. Sequenced by immunoSEQ multiplex PCR; TCRdb stores in-frame clones only, minus some. This table holds about 650,000 clones, 9.5% to 15% found once. The sample holds a few counts of this clone. Its antigen is undetermined. Trimming removed 0 bases at V and 2 bases at J, with 9 bases between. There are 15 residues in the CDR3. CDR1 is SGHRS, CDR2 YFSETQ, per germline. Sequenced input: naive CD4+ T cells from blood. The chain employs TRBV5-1 and TRBJ2-1, with D unresolved. This clonotype was obtained from a man in his thirties or forties with type 1 diabetes. This chain's CDR3 is CASSLEGVTYNEQFF. CDR3 nucleotide sequence: TGCGCCAGCAGCTTGGAGGGCGTCACCTACAATGAGCAGTTCTTC.